This T cell receptor (beta chain) was profiled in a study of T cell changes during pregnancy in multiple sclerosis. Clones were read by immunoSEQ multiplex PCR, and TCRdb kept only the in-frame ones, dropping some. The sample has tens of thousands of clones, 90% to 95% seen once. The sample in question was CD8+ T cells from peripheral blood mononuclear cells, obtained in the second trimester of pregnancy. The receptor was derived from a female donor with multiple sclerosis, enrolled in a pregnancy study.

CDR3 loop: CASSLFGGDLNTEAFF. In DNA, the CDR3 is TGTGCCAGCAGCTTATTCGGAGGGGACTTGAACACTGAAGCTTTCTTT. V gene TRBV7-2 combines with J gene TRBJ1-1, with D perhaps TRBD1 (5 bases). With 2 bases removed from V and 0 bases from J, the gap between germline ends came to 13 bases. The CDR3 extends over 16 amino acids. Germline V gene lookup returns CDR1 SGHTA and CDR2 FQGNSA.